This T cell receptor beta chain was documented in a study of blood T cell repertoires in COVID-19. At the level of the study: Whether acute or convalescent, the COVID-19 samples came from the United States, Italy and Spain. Sample material is recorded as cDNA or gDNA derived from T cells, B-cell-depleted T cells, or PBMCs.

Per the authors' pipeline: Reference gene primer amplification yielded estimated nucleated cell counts. The method was immunoSEQ multiplex PCR; TCRdb's version includes in-frame clones alone and lacks a portion of them. V and J calls plus clone size are reproduced from that table; the DNA served to infer D and trimming. The sample carries 90,000 to 150,000 clones, around 87% recorded once. The sequencing input was peripheral blood. The TCR comes from a human donor in a cohort sampled during active COVID-19.

DNA of the CDR3: TGTGCCAGCAGGAGGACAGTTACTAACTATGGCTACACCTTC. Translated: CASRRTVTNYGYTF. This chain joins TRBV6-5 and TRBJ1-2, with a weak D call TRBD1 (6 bases). The V end was cut by 6 bases, the J end by 0 bases, with 11 bases between. This CDR3 is 14 amino acids long. CDR1 MNHEY and CDR2 SVGAGI come from the germline V gene.